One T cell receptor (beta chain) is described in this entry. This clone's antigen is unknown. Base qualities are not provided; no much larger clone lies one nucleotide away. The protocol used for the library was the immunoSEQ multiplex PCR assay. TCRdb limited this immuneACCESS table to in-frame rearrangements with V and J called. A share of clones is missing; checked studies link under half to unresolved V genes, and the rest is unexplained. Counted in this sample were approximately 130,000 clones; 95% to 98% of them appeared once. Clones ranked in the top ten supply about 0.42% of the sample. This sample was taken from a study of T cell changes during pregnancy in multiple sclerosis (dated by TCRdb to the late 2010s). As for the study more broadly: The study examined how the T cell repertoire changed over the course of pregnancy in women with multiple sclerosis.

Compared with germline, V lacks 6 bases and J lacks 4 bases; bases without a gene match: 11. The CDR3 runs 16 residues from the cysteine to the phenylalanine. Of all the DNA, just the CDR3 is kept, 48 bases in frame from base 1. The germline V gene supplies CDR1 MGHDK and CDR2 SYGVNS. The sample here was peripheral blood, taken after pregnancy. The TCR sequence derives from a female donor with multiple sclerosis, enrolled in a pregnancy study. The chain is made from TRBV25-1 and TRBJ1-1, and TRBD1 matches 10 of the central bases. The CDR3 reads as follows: CASSETRDRGATEAFF. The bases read TGTGCCAGCAGCGAAACCAGGGACAGGGGAGCCACTGAAGCTTTCTTT.